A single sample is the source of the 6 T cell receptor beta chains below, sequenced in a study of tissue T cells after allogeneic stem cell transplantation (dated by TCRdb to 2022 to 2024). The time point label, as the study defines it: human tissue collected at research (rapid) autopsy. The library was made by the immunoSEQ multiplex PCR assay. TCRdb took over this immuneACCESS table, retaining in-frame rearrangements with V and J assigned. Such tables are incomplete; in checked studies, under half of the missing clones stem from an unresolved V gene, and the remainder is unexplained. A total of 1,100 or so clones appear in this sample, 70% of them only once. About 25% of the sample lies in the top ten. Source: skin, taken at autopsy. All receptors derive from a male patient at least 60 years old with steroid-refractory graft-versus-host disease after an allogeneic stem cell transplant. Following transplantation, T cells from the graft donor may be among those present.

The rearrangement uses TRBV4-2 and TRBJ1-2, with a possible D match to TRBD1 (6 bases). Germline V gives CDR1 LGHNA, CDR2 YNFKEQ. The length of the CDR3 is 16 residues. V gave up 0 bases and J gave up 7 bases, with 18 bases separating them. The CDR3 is CASSQDAGRGFSGYTF. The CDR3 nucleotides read TGTGCCAGCAGCCAAGATGCTGGCAGGGGTTTTAGTGGCTACACCTTC.

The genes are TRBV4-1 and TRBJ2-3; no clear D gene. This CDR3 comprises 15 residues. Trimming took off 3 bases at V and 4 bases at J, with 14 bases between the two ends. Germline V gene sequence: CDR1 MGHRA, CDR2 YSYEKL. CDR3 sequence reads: CASSQGEWAADTQYF. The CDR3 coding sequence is TGCGCCAGCAGCCAGGGTGAATGGGCCGCAGATACGCAGTATTTT.

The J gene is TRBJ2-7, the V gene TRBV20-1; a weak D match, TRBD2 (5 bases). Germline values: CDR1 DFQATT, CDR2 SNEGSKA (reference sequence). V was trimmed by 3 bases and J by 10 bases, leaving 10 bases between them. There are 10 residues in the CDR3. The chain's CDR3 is CSASRLAQYF. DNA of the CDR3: TGCAGTGCTAGTCGCCTAGCACAGTACTTC.

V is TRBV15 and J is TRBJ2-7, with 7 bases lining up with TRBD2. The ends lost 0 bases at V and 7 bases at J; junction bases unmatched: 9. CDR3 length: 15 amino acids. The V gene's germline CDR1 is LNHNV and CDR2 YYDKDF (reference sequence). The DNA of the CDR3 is TGTGCCACCAGCAGAGAGGGAGGGGTTGTTTCGGAGCAGTACTTC. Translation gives CATSREGGVVSEQYF. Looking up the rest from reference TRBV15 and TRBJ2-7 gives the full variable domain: DAMVIQNPRYQVTQFGKPVTLSCSQTLNHNVMYWYQQKSSQAPKLLFHYYDKDFNNEADTPDNFQSRRPNTSFCFLDIRSPGLGDTAMYLCATSREGGVVSEQYFGPGTRLTVT.

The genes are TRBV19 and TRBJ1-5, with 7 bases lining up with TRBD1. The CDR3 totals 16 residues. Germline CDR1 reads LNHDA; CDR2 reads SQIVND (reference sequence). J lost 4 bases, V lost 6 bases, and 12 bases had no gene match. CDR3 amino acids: CASSHRGGQPNQPQHF. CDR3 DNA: TGTGCCAGTAGCCACCGTGGGGGACAGCCAAATCAGCCCCAGCATTTT. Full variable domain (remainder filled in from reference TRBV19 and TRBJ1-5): DGGITQSPKYLFRKEGQNVTLSCEQNLNHDAMYWYRQDPGQGLRLIYYSQIVNDFQKGDIAEGYSVSREKKESFPLTVTSAQKNPTAFYLCASSHRGGQPNQPQHFGDGTRLSIL.

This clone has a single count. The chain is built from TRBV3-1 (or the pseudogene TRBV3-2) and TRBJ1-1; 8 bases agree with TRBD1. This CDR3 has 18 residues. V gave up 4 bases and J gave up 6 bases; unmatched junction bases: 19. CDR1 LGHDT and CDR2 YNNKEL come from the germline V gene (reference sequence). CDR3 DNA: TGTGCCAGCAGCCCATTCATCGATTTAGGACAGGGTAAACCTGAAGCTTTCTTT. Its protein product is CASSPFIDLGQGKPEAFF.